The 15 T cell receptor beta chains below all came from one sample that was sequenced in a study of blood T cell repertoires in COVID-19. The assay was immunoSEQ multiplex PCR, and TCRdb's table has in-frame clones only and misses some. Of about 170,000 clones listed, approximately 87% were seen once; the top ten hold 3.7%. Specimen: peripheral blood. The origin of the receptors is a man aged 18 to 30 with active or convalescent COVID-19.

CDR3 bases: TGTGCCAGCAGCTCCGGACAGGCCCGCGGCTACGAGCAGTACTTC. It specifies CASSSGQARGYEQYF. J is TRBJ2-7 and V is TRBV7-2; 7 bases line up with TRBD1. V gave up 4 bases and J gave up 3 bases; unmatched junction bases: 9. Germline V CDR1 and CDR2: SGHTA, FQGNSA. The CDR3 has 15 amino acids.

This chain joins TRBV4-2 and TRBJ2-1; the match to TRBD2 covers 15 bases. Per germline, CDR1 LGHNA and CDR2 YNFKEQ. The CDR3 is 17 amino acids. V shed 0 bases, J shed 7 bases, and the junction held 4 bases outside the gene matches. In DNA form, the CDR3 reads TGTGCCAGCAGCCAAGAGAGGACTAGCGGGGGGGCGAATGAGCAGTTCTTC. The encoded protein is CASSQERTSGGANEQFF.

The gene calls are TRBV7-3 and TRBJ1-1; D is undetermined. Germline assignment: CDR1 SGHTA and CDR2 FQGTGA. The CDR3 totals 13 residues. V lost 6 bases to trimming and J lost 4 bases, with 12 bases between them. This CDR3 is CASSSGRVTEAFF. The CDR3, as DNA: TGTGCCAGCAGTTCCGGGCGGGTCACTGAAGCTTTCTTT.

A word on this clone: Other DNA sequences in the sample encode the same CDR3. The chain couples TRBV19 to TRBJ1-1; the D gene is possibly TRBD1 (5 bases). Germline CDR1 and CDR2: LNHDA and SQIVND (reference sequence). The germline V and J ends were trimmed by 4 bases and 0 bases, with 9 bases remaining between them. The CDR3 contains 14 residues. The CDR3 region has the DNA TGTGCCAGTAGTACACGGGGGATGAACACTGAAGCTTTCTTT. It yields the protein CASSTRGMNTEAFF.

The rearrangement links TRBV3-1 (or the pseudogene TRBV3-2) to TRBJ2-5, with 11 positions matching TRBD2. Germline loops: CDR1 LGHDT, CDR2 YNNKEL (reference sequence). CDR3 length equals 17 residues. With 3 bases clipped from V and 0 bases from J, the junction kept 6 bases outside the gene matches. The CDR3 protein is CASSQEGLAVYQETQYF. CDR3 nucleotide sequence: TGTGCCAGCAGCCAGGAGGGACTAGCGGTGTACCAAGAGACCCAGTACTTC.

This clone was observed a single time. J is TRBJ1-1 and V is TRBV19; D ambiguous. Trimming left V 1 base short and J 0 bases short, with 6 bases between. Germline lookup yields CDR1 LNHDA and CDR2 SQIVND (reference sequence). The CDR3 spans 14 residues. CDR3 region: CASSIVGMNTEAFF. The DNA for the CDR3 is TGTGCCAGTAGTATAGTCGGGATGAACACTGAAGCTTTCTTT.

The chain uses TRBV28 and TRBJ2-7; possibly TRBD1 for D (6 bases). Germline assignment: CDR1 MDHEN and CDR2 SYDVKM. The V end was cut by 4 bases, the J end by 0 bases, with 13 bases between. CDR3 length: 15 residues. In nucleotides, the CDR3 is TGTGCCAGCAGTTCCACAGGGAGTCCCTCCTACGAGCAGTACTTC. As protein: CASSSTGSPSYEQYF.

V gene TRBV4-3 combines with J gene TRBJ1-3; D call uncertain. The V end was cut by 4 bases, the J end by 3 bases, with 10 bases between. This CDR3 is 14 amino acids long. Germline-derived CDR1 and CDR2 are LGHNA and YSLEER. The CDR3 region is CASSLTGDGNTIYF. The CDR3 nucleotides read TGCGCCAGCAGCCTCACGGGTGATGGAAACACCATATATTTT.

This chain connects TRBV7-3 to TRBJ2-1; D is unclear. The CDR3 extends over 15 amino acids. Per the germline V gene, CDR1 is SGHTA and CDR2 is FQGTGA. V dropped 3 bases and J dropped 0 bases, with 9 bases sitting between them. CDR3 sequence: CASSFAFGSYNEQFF. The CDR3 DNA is TGTGCCAGCAGCTTCGCGTTTGGCTCCTACAATGAGCAGTTCTTC.

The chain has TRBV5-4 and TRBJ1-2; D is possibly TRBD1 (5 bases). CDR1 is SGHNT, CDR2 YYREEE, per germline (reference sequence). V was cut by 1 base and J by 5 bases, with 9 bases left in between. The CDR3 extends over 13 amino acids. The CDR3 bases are TGTGCCAGCAGCTTGAATGCAGGGTATGGCTACACCTTC. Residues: CASSLNAGYGYTF.

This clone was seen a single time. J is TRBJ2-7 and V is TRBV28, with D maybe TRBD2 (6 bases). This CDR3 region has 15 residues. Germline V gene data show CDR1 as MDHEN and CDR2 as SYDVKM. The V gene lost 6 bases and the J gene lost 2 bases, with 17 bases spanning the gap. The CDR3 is CASRPGTQNPYEQYV. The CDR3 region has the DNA TGTGCCAGCAGGCCCGGGACTCAAAATCCCTACGAGCAGTACGTC.

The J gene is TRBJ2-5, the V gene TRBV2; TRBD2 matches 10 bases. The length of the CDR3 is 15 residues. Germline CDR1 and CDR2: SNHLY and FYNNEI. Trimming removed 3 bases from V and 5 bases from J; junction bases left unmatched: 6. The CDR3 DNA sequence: TGTGCCAGCAGTGAGAATAGCGGGGGGAGTGAGACCCAGTACTTC. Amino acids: CASSENSGGSETQYF.

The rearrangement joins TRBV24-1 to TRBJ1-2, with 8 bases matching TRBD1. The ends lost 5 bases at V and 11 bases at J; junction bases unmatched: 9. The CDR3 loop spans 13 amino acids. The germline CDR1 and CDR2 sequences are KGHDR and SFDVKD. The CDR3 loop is CATSGGQGRGYTF. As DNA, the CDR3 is TGTGCCACCAGTGGCGGACAGGGAAGAGGATACACCTTC.

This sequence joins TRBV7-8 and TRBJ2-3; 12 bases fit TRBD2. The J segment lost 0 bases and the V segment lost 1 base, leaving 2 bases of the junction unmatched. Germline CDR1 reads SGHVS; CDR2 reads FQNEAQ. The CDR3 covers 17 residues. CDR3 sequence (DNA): TGTGCCAGCAGCTTAGTTGGGACTAGCGGGAGCACAGATACGCAGTATTTT. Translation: CASSLVGTSGSTDTQYF. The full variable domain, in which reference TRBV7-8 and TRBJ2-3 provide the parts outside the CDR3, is GAGVSQSPRYKVAKRGQDVALRCDPISGHVSLFWYQQALGQGPEFLTYFQNEAQLDKSGLPSDRFFAERPEGSVSTLKIQRTQQEDSAVYLCASSLVGTSGSTDTQYFGPGTRLTVL.

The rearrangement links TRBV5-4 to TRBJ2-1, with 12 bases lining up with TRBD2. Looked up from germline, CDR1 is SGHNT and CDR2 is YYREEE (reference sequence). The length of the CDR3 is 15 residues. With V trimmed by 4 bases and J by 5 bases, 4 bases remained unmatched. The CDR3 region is CASSPGLAGNNEQFF. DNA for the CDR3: TGTGCCAGCAGCCCCGGACTAGCGGGGAACAATGAGCAGTTCTTC. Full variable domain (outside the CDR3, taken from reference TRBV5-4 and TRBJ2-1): ETGVTQSPTHLIKTRGQQVTLRCSSQSGHNTVSWYQQALGQGPQFIFQYYREEENGRGNFPPRFSGLQFPNYSSELNVNALELDDSALYLCASSPGLAGNNEQFFGPGTRLTVL.